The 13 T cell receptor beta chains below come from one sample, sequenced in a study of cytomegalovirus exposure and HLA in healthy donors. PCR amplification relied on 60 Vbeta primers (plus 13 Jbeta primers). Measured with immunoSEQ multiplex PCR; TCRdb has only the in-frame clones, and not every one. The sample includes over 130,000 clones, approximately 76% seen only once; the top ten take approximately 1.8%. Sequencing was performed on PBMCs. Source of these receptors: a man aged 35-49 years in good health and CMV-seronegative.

The CDR3 protein is CASSPSDRVSSIYEQYF. The CDR3 DNA reads as TGTGCCAGCTCACCCTCCGACAGGGTGAGTAGTATTTACGAGCAGTACTTC. The chain has TRBV18 and TRBJ2-5; TRBD1 aligns across 7 bases. The J call may be incorrect, as the DNA end agrees better with TRBJ2-7. Looked up from germline, CDR1 is KGHSH and CDR2 is LQKENI. The CDR3 runs 17 residues.

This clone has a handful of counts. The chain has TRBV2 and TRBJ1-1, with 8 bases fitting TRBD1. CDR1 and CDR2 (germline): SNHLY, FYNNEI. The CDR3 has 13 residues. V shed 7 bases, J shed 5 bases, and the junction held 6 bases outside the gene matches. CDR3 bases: TGTGCCAGCATTCAGGGGGCGCGGACTGAAGCTTTCTTT. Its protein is CASIQGARTEAFF.

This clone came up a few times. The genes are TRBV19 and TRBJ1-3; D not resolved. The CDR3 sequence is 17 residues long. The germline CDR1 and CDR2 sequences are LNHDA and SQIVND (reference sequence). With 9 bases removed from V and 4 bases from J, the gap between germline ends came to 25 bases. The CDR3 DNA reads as TGTGCCAGCAATAACCCCACGATGAGTTCCCGGGGAAACACCATATATTTT. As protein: CASNNPTMSSRGNTIYF. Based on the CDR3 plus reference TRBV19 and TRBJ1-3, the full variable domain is DGGITQSPKYLFRKEGQNVTLSCEQNLNHDAMYWYRQDPGQGLRLIYYSQIVNDFQKGDIAEGYSVSREKKESFPLTVTSAQKNPTAFYLCASNNPTMSSRGNTIYFGEGSWLTVV.

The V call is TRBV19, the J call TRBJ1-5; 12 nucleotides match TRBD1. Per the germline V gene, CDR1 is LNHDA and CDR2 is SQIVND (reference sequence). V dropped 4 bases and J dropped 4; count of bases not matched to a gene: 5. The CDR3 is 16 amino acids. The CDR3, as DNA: TGTGCCAGTAGTAACCGGGACAGGGGGCGTAATCAGCCCCAGCATTTT. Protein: CASSNRDRGRNQPQHF.

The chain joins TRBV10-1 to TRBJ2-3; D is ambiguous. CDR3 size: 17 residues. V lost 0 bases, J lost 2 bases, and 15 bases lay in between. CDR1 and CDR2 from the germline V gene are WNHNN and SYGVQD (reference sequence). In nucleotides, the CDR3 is TGCGCCAGCAGTGAGTCCGTTAGCCTTGAGGACACAGATACGCAGTATTTT. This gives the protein CASSESVSLEDTDTQYF.

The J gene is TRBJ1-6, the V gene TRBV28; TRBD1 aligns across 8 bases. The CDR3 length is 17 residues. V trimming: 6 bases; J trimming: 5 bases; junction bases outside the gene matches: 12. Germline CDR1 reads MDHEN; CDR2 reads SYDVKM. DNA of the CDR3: TGTGCCAGCAGGCCCGGGACAGGCTCTTGGCATAATTCACCCCTCCACTTT. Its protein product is CASRPGTGSWHNSPLHF.

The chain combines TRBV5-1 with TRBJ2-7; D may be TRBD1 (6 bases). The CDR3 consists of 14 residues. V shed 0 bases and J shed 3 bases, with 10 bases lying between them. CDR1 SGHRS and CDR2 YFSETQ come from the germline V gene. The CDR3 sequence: CASSLGTGLYEQYF. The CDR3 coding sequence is TGCGCCAGCAGCTTGGGAACAGGGCTCTACGAGCAGTACTTC.

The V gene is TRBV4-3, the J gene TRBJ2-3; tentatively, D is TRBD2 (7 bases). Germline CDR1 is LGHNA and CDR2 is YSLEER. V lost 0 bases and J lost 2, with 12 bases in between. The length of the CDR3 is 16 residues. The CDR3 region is CASSQDRGASTDTQYF. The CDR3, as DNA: TGCGCCAGCAGCCAAGATCGGGGGGCGTCCACAGATACGCAGTATTTT.

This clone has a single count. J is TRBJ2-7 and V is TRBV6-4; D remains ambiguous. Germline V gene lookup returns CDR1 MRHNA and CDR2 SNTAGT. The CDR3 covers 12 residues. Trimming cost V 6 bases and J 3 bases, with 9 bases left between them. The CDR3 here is CASSARFYEQYF. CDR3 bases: TGTGCCAGCAGCGCGAGGTTCTACGAGCAGTACTTC.

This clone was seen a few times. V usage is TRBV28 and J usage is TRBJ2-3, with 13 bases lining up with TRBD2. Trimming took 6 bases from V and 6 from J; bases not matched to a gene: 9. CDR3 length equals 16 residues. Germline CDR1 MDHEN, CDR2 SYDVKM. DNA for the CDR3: TGTGCCAGCAGGGAGACTAGCGGGGGGCCCTACGATACGCAGTATTTT. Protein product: CASRETSGGPYDTQYF.

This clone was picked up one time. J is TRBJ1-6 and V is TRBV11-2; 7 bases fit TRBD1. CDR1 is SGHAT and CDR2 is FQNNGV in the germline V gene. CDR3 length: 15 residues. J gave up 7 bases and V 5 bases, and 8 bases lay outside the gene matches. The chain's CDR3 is CASSADRWENSPLHF. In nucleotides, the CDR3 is TGTGCCAGCAGCGCGGACAGGTGGGAGAATTCACCCCTCCACTTT.

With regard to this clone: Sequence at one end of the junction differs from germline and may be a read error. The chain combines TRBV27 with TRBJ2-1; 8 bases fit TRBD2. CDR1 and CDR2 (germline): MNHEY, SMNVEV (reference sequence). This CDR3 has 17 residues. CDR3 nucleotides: TGTGCCAGCAGTCTATCTCCCGCGGGAGGTACCTACAATGAGCAGTTCTTC. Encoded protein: CASSLSPAGGTYNEQFF.

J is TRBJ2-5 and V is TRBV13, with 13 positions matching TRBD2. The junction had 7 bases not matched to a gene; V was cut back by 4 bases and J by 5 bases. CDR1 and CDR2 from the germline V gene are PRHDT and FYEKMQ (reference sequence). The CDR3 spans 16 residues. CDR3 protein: CASSSGTSGVGETQYF. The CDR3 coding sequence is TGTGCCAGCAGCTCCGGGACTAGCGGGGTCGGTGAGACCCAGTACTTC.